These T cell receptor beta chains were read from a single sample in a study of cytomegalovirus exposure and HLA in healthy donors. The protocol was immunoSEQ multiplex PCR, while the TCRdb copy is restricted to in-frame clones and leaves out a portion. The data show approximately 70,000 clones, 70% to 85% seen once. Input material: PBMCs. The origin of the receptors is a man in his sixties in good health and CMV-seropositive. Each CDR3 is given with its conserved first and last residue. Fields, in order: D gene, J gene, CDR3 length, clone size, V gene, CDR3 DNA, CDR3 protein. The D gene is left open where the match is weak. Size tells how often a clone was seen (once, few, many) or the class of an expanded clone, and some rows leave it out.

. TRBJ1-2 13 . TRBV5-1 TGCGCCAGCAGCTTGGTGACCGCGGATGGCTACACCTTC CASSLVTADGYTF
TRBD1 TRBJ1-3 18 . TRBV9 TGTGCCAGCAGCGCCTTGGGGAGGACAGGCGACTCTGGAAACACCATATATTTT CASSALGRTGDSGNTIYF
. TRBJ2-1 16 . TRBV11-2 TGTGCCAGCAGCTTCCCAAGGGGTAGCGGCCACAATGAGCAGTTCTTC CASSFPRGSGHNEQFF
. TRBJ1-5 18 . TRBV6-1 TGTGCCAGCAGTGAAGCGACCGGGACACACCGGGCCGATCAGCCCCAGCATTTT CASSEATGTHRADQPQHF
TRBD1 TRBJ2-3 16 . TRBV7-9 TGTGCCAGCAGCTTAGGGACAGGGAAAAGTGCAGATACGCAGTATTTT CASSLGTGKSADTQYF
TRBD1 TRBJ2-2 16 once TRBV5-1 TGCGCCAGCAGCTATCGACAGGGGGGTGGCACCGGGGAGCTGTTTTTT CASSYRQGGGTGELFF
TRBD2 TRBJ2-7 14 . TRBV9 TGTGCCAGCAGCCACTCTAGCGGGAGCTACGAGCAGTACTTC CASSHSSGSYEQYF
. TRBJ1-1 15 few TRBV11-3 TGTGCCAGCAGCTTAGGGCAGAACGTAGCCACTGAAGCTTTCTTT CASSLGQNVATEAFF
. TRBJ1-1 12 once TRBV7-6 TGTGCCAGCAGCTTCTCAGGCACTGAAGCTTTCTTT CASSFSGTEAFF
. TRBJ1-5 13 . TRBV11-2 TGTGCCAGCAGCTTAGTACCAGGTGGGCCCCAGCATTTT CASSLVPGGPQHF
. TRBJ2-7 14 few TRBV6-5 TGTGCCAGCAGCCTTGACAGGCCTTCCTACGAGCAGTACTTC CASSLDRPSYEQYF
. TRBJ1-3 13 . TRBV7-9 TGTGCCAGCAGCTTAGACCTGGCTGTCACCATATATTTT CASSLDLAVTIYF
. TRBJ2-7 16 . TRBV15 TGTGCCACCAGCAGAGCCTGGACAGTGCCTTCCTACGAGCAGTACTTC CATSRAWTVPSYEQYF
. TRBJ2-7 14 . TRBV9 TGTGCCAGCAGCGTAGGGGTGCCGGGCTACGAGCAGTACTTC CASSVGVPGYEQYF
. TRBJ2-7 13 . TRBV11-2 TGTGCCAGCAGCTTAGGCAACAACTACGAGCAGTACTTC CASSLGNNYEQYF
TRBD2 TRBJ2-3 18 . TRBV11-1 TGTGCCAGCAGCTTATCTCCCTGGACTAGCGGGAGGTCAGATACGCAGTATTTT CASSLSPWTSGRSDTQYF
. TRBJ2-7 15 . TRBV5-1 TGCGCCAGCAGCTACGGACAGTTGGCGGTTGACGAGCAGTACTTC CASSYGQLAVDEQYF
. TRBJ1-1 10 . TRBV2 TGTGCCAGCAGTTACCGACAGGCTTTCTTT CASSYRQAFF
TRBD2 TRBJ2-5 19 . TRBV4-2 TGTGCCAGCAGCCAAGATCTCGGGCTAGTAGCGGGAAAGCAAGAGACCCAGTACTTC CASSQDLGLVAGKQETQYF
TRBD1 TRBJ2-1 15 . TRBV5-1 TGCGCCAGCAGCTTGGCCACTGACAGGGGCAATGAGCAGTTCTTC CASSLATDRGNEQFF